A single sample is the source of the 7 T cell receptor beta chains below, sequenced in a study of technical replicates of blood from a handful of donors. Profiling relied on immunoSEQ multiplex PCR, and the TCRdb table lists in-frame clones only, not all of them. The profile covers around 92,000 clones, with about 96% appearing a single time and more than 0.2% taken by the ten largest. Sequenced sample: T cells isolated from PBMCs. The source is a human donor in good health.

The rearrangement links TRBV5-1 to TRBJ1-4, with a weak D call TRBD1 (6 bases). Germline V gives CDR1 SGHRS, CDR2 YFSETQ. This CDR3 spans 18 amino acids. The V gene lost 0 bases and the J gene lost 4 bases, with 19 bases spanning the gap. The CDR3 here is CASSLGGHSTTFNEKLFF. CDR3 nucleotide sequence: TGCGCCAGCAGCTTGGGGGGACACTCGACAACCTTTAATGAAAAACTGTTTTTT.

This sequence joins TRBV28 and TRBJ2-5; a possible D gene is TRBD1 (5 bases). Germline loops: CDR1 MDHEN, CDR2 SYDVKM. V lost 2 bases and J 4 bases, leaving 14 bases between the germline ends. The CDR3 runs 15 residues. The CDR3 nucleotides read TGTGCCAGCAGTTTAACAGGTCTGGGGTTAGAGACCCAGTACTTC. Residues: CASSLTGLGLETQYF.

The genes are TRBV10-3 and TRBJ2-2, with 14 bases that match TRBD2. The V segment lost 0 bases and the J segment 1 base; nucleotides outside the gene matches: 4. This CDR3 spans 19 amino acids. Germline CDR1 and CDR2: ENHRY and SYGVKD. The CDR3 loop is CAISESGTSGRRNTGELFF. As DNA, the CDR3 is TGTGCCATCAGTGAGTCAGGGACTAGCGGGAGACGGAACACCGGGGAGCTGTTTTTT.

This chain uses TRBV27 with TRBJ2-1; D may be TRBD1 (7 bases). The CDR3 has 12 residues. Trimming shortened V by 6 bases and J by 8 bases, and 11 bases separated the two germline ends. Germline V gives CDR1 MNHEY, CDR2 SMNVEV (reference sequence). This chain's CDR3 is CASRAGQYEQFF. CDR3 nucleotides: TGTGCCAGCAGGGCGGGACAGTATGAGCAGTTCTTC.

This chain links TRBV4-1 with TRBJ2-1; TRBD2 matches 9 bases. The CDR3 spans 16 residues. Germline CDR1 is MGHRA and CDR2 is YSYEKL. V gave up 1 base and J gave up 2 bases; unmatched junction bases: 3. The CDR3 spells CASSQGGGGAYNEQFF. Written as DNA, the CDR3 is TGCGCCAGCAGCCAAGGGGGCGGGGGGGCCTACAATGAGCAGTTCTTC.

The V and J genes are TRBV9 and TRBJ1-2; 9 nucleotides match TRBD1. The CDR3 extends over 14 amino acids. Trimming removed 0 bases from V and 6 bases from J; junction bases left unmatched: 3. The germline CDR1 and CDR2 sequences are SGDLS and YYNGEE. The DNA of the CDR3 is TGTGCCAGCAGCGTAGCACAGGGGGCGCATGGCTACACCTTC. Translating gives CASSVAQGAHGYTF.

This chain uses TRBV5-1 with TRBJ2-7, with a possible D match to TRBD2 (6 bases). This CDR3 has 13 amino acids. V lost 0 bases and J 5 bases, leaving 9 bases between the germline ends. The V gene's germline CDR1 is SGHRS and CDR2 YFSETQ. CDR3 region: CASSLGLDNEQYF. The CDR3 DNA reads as TGCGCCAGCAGCTTGGGACTAGACAACGAGCAGTACTTC.